This TCR beta chain was recovered during a study of neoadjuvant nivolumab and ipilimumab in lung cancer. Study observations and caveats: Pretherapy blood TCR richness correlated positively with resected tumor richness. Only a single major-pathologic-response sample was available for clonality analysis.

Details on this clone: Antigen unknown.

This CDR3 has 15 residues. The germline V gene encodes CDR1 SGHDN and CDR2 FVKESK. V was shortened by 4 bases and J by 8 bases, with 18 bases between the two germline ends. Data came from immunoSEQ multiplex PCR; TCRdb stores just in-frame clones and leaves some out. The top ten clones hold 3% to 4% of a sample with more than 8,000 clones, approximately 85% of them seen once. The specimen was peripheral blood, collected before neoadjuvant nivolumab, alone or with ipilimumab. The TCR originated in an adult with non-small cell lung cancer. The V and J genes are TRBV14 and TRBJ2-1; TRBD2 is a possible D gene (6 bases). The CDR3 is CASSPRDPPGDEQFF. The CDR3 DNA reads as TGTGCCAGCAGCCCCCGGGACCCGCCGGGGGATGAGCAGTTCTTC. Using reference TRBV14 and TRBJ2-1 for the parts outside the CDR3, the full variable domain is EAGVTQFPSHSVIEKGQTVTLRCDPISGHDNLYWYRRVMGKEIKFLLHFVKESKQDESGMPNNRFLAERTGGTYSTLKVQPAELEDSGVYFCASSPRDPPGDEQFFGPGTRLTVL.